This T cell receptor (beta chain) originates from a study of post-analysis software for immune sequencing data. Study-wide background: In terms of disease course, relapsing-remitting, secondary progressive and progressive-relapsing multiple sclerosis were included. Study results and caveats: The F measure placed samples prepared in the same batch into strongly shared clusters. When compared against controls, multiple sclerosis patients showed significantly lower normalized Chao1 diversity.

Every TCR beta cDNA library bore unique molecular identifiers. A population of about 0.95 to 11 million T cells gave rise to roughly 0.5 million cDNA molecules. Via MiXCR, TCRdb re-called the PCR reads, giving one row per CDR3 protein. The table shows hundreds of thousands of distinct CDR3 sequences, with around 53% occurring only once. This clonotype was seen only a few times. What it binds is unknown. The specimen was blood. The receptor was isolated from a girl between 5 and 17 years old with multiple sclerosis.

CDR3 protein: CASSLVSYAEQYF. The CDR3, as DNA: TGTGCCAGCAGTTTAGTATCCTATGCCGAGCAGTACTTC. The rearrangement uses TRBV12-3 or TRBV12-4 and TRBJ2-7, with unresolved D. V was cut by 1 base and J by 6 bases, with 10 bases left in between. There are 13 residues in the CDR3.